This record concerns one TCR beta chain sequence. These data originate in a study of blood T cell repertoires in COVID-19. Study as a whole: Sites across the United States, Italy and Spain contributed samples from acute and convalescent COVID-19. From T cells, B-cell-depleted T cells, or PBMCs came the material, which was cDNA or gDNA.

Per the study methods: Reference gene primer amplification gave estimated nucleated cell counts. Repertoires were generated with immunoSEQ multiplex PCR, while TCRdb's copy carries only in-frame clones and drops some. V and J calls and clone size are given by that table; D and trimming were obtained from the DNA. The top ten clones hold 9.5% to 12% of a sample with about 170,000 clones, 86% of them seen once. From germline, CDR1 is SGHRS and CDR2 YFSETQ. CDR3 length: 12 residues. Trimming removed 5 bases at V and 4 bases at J, with 6 bases between. Seattle researchers signed up patients amid active infection and tracked them longitudinally.

The specimen sequenced was peripheral blood. The receptor was isolated from a woman aged 55-69 years with COVID-19, enrolled during active disease. The gene calls are TRBV5-1 and TRBJ1-4, with D uncertain. CDR3 region: CASRKSNEKLFF. The CDR3 DNA sequence: TGCGCCAGCAGGAAGAGTAATGAAAAACTGTTTTTT.